A selection of T cell receptor beta chains follows, all from one sample in a study of blood T cell repertoires in COVID-19. Repertoires were generated with immunoSEQ multiplex PCR, while TCRdb's copy carries only in-frame clones and drops some. The repertoire holds roughly 350,000 clones, 75% to 90% seen once, with more than 3% in the top ten. Sequences were obtained from peripheral blood. The source is a woman between 18 and 29 years old with acute or convalescent COVID-19. Each CDR3 is given with its conserved first and last residue. A D gene is named only where the DNA matches it firmly.

V gene	D gene	CDR3 length	J gene	CDR3 protein
TRBV6-5	NA	13	TRBJ1-1	CASSYSAATEAFF
TRBV11-3	NA	14	TRBJ2-5	CASSLGAVAETQYF
TRBV29-1	NA	12	TRBJ2-5	CSALVAGETQYF
TRBV27	NA	15	TRBJ1-6	CASSFGGTGNSPLHF
TRBV30	TRBD1	15	TRBJ2-1	CAWNLGQGSYNEQFF
TRBV1	NA	16	TRBJ1-5	CTSSQGGQDSNQPQHF
TRBV10-3	NA	14	TRBJ2-5	CAIKGGSMGETQYF
TRBV24-1	NA	14	TRBJ2-5	CATGGAGAEETQYF
TRBV5-1	TRBD1	15	TRBJ2-1	CASSLGQGSPDEQFF
TRBV7-8	NA	15	TRBJ1-1	CASSLGVWGHEVAFF
TRBV6-6	TRBD1	13	TRBJ1-2	CASSYRQGQGYTF
TRBV20-1	TRBD1	13	TRBJ1-2	CSASSAGGYGYTF
TRBV27	TRBD1	13	TRBJ2-7	CASSSQGSYEQYF
TRBV6-7	TRBD2	19	TRBJ2-3	CASGGMGLAGGRGTDTQYF
TRBV12-5	NA	18	TRBJ1-2	CASGLVGRQSSGNYGYTF
TRBV7-6	TRBD2	16	TRBJ2-3	CASSLGSGASTDTQYF
TRBV5-1	TRBD2	16	TRBJ2-3	CASSLDPAGEAYTQYF
TRBV2	TRBD1	17	TRBJ2-5	CAIYEIAGTGKEETQYF
TRBV5-6	NA	13	TRBJ1-1	CASSLKYREEAFF
TRBV5-1	TRBD1	15	TRBJ1-4	CASRPRTGLGEKLFF
TRBV21-1	NA	15	TRBJ2-1	CASRGLAGTYNEQFF
TRBV5-1	TRBD1	16	TRBJ1-2	CASSTSNTGTGSGYTF
TRBV9	NA	15	TRBJ2-6	CASSGQSSGANVLTF
TRBV7-6	NA	13	TRBJ2-7	CASSPDSSYEQYF
TRBV11-2	TRBD1	15	TRBJ1-4	CASSARTGGWEKLFF
TRBV5-6	TRBD1	16	TRBJ2-5	CASSSSPGTGPGTQYF
TRBV4-1	TRBD1	15	TRBJ1-1	CASSHGTVKNTEAFF
TRBV19	NA	15	TRBJ2-7	CASSIGGRGPYEQYF
TRBV5-1	NA	14	TRBJ1-3	CASSFGRAYDTIYF
TRBV24-1	NA	15	TRBJ1-1	CATSDNRAPSAEAFF
TRBV28	NA	14	TRBJ1-4	CASSFGRSNEKLFF
TRBV18	NA	16	TRBJ2-5	CASSPQSGLARETQYF
TRBV19	TRBD1	14	TRBJ1-5	CASRGPDRGQPQHF
TRBV5-1	NA	14	TRBJ1-2	CASSPERADYGYTF
TRBV3-1/TRBV3-2	NA	16	TRBJ1-1	CASSQDDDSLNTEAFF
TRBV5-5	TRBD1	12	TRBJ1-2	CASRDRGLGYTF
TRBV30	NA	13	TRBJ1-4	CAWSTDIEEKLFF
TRBV9	NA	15	TRBJ2-3	CASSVGGFRTDTQYF
TRBV5-4	TRBD2	15	TRBJ2-2	CASSLGGGNTGELFF
TRBV5-1	TRBD1	15	TRBJ2-7	CASSLIQGALNEQYF
TRBV3-1/TRBV3-2	TRBD1	14	TRBJ1-1	CASSQVDRGAEAFF
TRBV24-1	TRBD1	15	TRBJ1-2	CATSDGDRVGYGYTF
TRBV28	NA	17	TRBJ2-1	CASSFVATRGAEGEQFF
TRBV19	NA	17	TRBJ1-2	CASSIVGLGPLGGGYTF
TRBV24-1	TRBD2	19	TRBJ2-2	CATSDPRAGGRADTGELFF
TRBV7-2	NA	15	TRBJ2-1	CASSSDLSSYNEQFF
TRBV4-1	TRBD1	16	TRBJ2-7	CASSLTDRGGPYEQYF
TRBV10-3	NA	13	TRBJ1-1	CAISGGGYTEAFF
TRBV6-4	NA	15	TRBJ1-1	CASSVGMTGNTEAFF
TRBV2	TRBD2	15	TRBJ2-5	CASSTSGRTWETQYF
TRBV19	NA	13	TRBJ1-2	CASSIAVNYGYTF
TRBV11-2	TRBD2	15	TRBJ2-5	CASSLGTSSPETQYF
TRBV7-3	NA	13	TRBJ2-1	CASSETSYNEQFF
TRBV18	TRBD2	13	TRBJ2-7	CASSPGEGNEQYF
TRBV4-1	NA	17	TRBJ1-5	CASSPQDLTGSNQPQHF